The 5 T cell receptor beta chains listed next were all sequenced from one sample in a study of blood T cell repertoires in COVID-19. Using immunoSEQ multiplex PCR, the repertoire was profiled, and TCRdb retains in-frame clones only, with some absent. The sample has 50,000 or so clones, less than 90% seen once. What was sequenced was peripheral blood. Receptors were obtained from a human donor with active COVID-19. The donor label of this sample is uncertain.

The rearrangement uses TRBV6-2 or TRBV6-3 and TRBJ2-1, with 7 bases lining up with TRBD2. Germline V gene data show CDR1 as MNHEY and CDR2 as SVGEGT. The CDR3 extends over 15 amino acids. Germline trimming cut 2 bases from V and 2 bases from J; bases unmatched to any gene: 3. The CDR3 nucleotides are TGTGCCAGCAGTTACGGTGGGGGGGCCTACAATGAGCAGTTCTTC. Protein sequence: CASSYGGGAYNEQFF.

The gene calls are TRBV19 and TRBJ1-5; D ambiguous. The CDR3 runs to 15 residues. The V gene's germline CDR1 is LNHDA and CDR2 SQIVND (reference sequence). V lost 3 bases to trimming and J lost 4 bases, with 13 bases between them. The CDR3 sequence: CASSILYTGNQPQHF. In nucleotides, the CDR3 is TGTGCCAGTAGTATTTTATACACGGGGAATCAGCCCCAGCATTTT.

The chain is built from TRBV27 and TRBJ2-1; 9 bases align to TRBD1. Germline V CDR1 and CDR2: MNHEY, SMNVEV (reference sequence). J gave up 3 bases and V 5 bases, and 11 bases lay outside the gene matches. This CDR3 is built from 17 residues. CDR3 amino acids: CASSPTLRQGGYNEQFF. In DNA form, the CDR3 reads TGTGCCAGCAGTCCCACCTTGCGACAGGGGGGCTACAATGAGCAGTTCTTC.

J is TRBJ2-3 and V is TRBV5-1, with TRBD1 matching 7 bases. CDR1 is SGHRS and CDR2 is YFSETQ in the germline V gene. The trim removed 3 bases at V and 0 bases at J, leaving 13 bases unmatched. The CDR3 runs to 18 residues. The CDR3 sequence is CASSSETGTGTSTDTQYF. The CDR3 nucleotides read TGCGCCAGCAGCTCGGAGACAGGGACGGGAACTAGCACAGATACGCAGTATTTT.

The chain uses TRBV2 and TRBJ2-2; D remains unclear. V lost 6 bases, J lost 7 bases, and 12 bases lay in between. Germline V lookup: CDR1 SNHLY, CDR2 FYNNEI. This CDR3 has 13 amino acids. The CDR3 DNA sequence: TGTGCCAGCAGCGAGACAAGGAACGGGGAGCTGTTTTTT. Its protein is CASSETRNGELFF. The entire variable domain, with the rest obtained from reference TRBV2 and TRBJ2-2, is as follows: EPEVTQTPSHQVTQMGQEVILRCVPISNHLYFYWYRQILGQKVEFLVSFYNNEISEKSEIFDDQFSVERPDGSNFTLKIRSTKLEDSAMYFCASSETRNGELFFGEGSRLTVL.